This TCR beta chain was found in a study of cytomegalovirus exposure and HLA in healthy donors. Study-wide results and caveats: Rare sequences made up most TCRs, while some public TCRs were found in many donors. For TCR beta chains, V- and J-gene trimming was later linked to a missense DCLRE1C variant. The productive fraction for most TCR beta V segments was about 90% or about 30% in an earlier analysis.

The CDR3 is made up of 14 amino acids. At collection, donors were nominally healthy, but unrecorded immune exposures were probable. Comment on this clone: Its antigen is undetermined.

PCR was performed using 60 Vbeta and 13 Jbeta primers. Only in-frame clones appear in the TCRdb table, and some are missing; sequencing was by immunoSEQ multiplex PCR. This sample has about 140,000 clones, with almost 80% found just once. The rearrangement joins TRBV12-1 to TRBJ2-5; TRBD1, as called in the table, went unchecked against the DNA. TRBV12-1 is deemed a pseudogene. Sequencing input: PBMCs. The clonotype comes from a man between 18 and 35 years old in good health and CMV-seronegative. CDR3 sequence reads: CASSCRQIQETQYF. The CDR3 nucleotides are TGTGCCAGCAGCTGCCGACAGATCCAAGAGACCCAGTACTTC.